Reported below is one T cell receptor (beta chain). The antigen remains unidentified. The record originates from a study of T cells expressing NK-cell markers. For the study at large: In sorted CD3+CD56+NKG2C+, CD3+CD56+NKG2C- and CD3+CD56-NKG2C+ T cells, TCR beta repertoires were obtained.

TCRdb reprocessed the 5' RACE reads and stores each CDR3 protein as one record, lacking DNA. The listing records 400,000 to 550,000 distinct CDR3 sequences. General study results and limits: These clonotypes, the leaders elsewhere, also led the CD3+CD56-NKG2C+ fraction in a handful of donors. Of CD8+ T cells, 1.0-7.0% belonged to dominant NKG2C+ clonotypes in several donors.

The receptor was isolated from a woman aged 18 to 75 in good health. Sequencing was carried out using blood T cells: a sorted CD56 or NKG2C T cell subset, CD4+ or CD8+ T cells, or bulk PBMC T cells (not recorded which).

The CDR3 reads CASSQVYSGANVLTF. The V gene is TRBV14, the J gene TRBJ2-6. CDR3 size: 15 residues. From germline, CDR1 is SGHDN and CDR2 FVKESK.